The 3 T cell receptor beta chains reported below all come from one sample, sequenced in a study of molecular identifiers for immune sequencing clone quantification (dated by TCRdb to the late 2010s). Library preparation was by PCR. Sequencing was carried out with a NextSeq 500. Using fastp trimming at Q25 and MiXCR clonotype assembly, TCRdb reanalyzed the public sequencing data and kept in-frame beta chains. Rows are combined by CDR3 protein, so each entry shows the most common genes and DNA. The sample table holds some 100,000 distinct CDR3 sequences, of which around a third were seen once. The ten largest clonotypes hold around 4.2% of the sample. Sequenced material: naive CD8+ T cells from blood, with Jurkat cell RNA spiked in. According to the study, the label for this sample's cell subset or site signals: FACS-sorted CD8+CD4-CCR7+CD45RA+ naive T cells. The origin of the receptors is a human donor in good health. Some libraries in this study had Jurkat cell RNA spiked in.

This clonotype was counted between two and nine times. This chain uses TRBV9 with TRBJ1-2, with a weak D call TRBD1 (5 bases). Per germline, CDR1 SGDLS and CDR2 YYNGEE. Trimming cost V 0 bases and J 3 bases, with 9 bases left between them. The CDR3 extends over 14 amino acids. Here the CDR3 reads CASSVEGTDYGYTF. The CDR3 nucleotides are TGTGCCAGCAGCGTAGAGGGGACGGACTATGGCTACACCTTC.

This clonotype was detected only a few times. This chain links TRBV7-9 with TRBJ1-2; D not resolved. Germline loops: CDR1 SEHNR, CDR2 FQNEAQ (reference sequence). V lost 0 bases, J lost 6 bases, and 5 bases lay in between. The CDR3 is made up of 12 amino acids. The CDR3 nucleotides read TGTGCCAGCAGCTTAGCAGCAAATGGCTACACCTTC. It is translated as CASSLAANGYTF.

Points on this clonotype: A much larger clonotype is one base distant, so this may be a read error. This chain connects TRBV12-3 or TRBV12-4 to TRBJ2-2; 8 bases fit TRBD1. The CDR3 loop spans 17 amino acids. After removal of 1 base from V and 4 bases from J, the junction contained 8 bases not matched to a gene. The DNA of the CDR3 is TGTGCCAGCAGTTTAGGGCAAGACAGGGGAGGCACCGGGGAGCTGTTTTTT. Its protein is CASSLGQDRGGTGELFF.